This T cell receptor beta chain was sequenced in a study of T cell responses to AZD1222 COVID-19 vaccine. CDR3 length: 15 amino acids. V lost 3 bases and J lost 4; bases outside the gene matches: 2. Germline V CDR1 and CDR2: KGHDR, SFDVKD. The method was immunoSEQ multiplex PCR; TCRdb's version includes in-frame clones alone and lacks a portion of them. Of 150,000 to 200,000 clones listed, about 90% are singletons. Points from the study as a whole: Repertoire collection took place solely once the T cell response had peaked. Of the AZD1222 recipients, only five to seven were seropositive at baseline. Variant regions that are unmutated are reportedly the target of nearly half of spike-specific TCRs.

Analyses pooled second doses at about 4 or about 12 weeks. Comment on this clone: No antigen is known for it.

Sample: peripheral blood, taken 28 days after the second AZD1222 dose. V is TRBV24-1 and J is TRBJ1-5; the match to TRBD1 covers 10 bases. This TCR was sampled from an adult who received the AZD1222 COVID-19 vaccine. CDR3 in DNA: TGTGCCACCAGTGATACGGGACAGGGGAATCAGCCCCAGCATTTT. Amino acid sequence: CATSDTGQGNQPQHF.